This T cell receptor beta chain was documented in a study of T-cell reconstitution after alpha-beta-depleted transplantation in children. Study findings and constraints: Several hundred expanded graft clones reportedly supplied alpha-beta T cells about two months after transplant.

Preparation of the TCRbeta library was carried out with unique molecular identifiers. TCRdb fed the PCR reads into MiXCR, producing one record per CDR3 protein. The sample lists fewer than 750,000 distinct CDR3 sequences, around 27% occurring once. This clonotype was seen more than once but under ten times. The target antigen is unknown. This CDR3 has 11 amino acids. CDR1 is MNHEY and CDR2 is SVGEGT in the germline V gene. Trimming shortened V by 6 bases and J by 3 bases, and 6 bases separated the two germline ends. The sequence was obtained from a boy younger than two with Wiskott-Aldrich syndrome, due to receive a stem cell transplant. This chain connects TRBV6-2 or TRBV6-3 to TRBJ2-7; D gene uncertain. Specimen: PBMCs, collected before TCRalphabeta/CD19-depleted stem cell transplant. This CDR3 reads CASSPRYEQYF. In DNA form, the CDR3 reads TGTGCCAGCAGCCCTCGCTACGAGCAGTACTTC.